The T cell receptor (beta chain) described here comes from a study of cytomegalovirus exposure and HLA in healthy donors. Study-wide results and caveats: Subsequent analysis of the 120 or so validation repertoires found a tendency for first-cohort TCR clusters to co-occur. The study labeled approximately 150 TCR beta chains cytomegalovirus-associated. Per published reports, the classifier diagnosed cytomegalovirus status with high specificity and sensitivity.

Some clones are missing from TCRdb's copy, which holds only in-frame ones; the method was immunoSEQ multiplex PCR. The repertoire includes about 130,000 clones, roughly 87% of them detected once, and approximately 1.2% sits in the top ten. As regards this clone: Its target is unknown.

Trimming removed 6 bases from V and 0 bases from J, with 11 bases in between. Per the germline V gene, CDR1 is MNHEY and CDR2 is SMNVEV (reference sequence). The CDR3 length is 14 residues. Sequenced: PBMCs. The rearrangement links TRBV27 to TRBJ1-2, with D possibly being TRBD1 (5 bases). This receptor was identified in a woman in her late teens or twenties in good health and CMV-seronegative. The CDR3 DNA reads TGTGCCAGCAGGCGGACAAGAGCTAACTATGGCTACACCTTC. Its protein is CASRRTRANYGYTF.